These 31 T cell receptor beta chains were all obtained from the same sample, sequenced in a study of glioma-infiltrating T cells. TCR alpha and beta CDR3 regions were amplified from RNA using iRepertoire nested multiplex PCR. MiXCR was run by TCRdb on the multiplex PCR reads, yielding one entry per CDR3 protein. This sample carries some 190,000 distinct CDR3 sequences, 25% to 35% of them seen once, and the ten largest clones take 20% to 25%. The sequencing sample was made of glioma tissue, nonneoplastic brain tissue, or PBMCs (not recorded which). The origin of the receptors is a human donor with low-grade glioma or glioblastoma, undergoing nonglioma brain surgery, or in good health (not recorded which).

This clonotype showed up many times. The rearrangement links TRBV6-1 to TRBJ2-6; TRBD1 aligns across 8 bases. The germline CDR1 and CDR2 sequences are MNHNS and SASEGT. The CDR3 contains 15 residues. With 5 bases clipped from V and 3 bases from J, the junction kept 3 bases outside the gene matches. The CDR3 is CASSWTGYGANVLTF. The CDR3, as DNA: TGTGCCAGCAGTTGGACAGGGTATGGGGCCAACGTCCTGACTTTC.

Notes on this clonotype: With a much larger clone just one base away, this may be a read error. The chain combines TRBV6-4 with TRBJ1-1; no clear D. V was trimmed by 6 bases and J by 6 bases, leaving 14 bases between them. CDR1 and CDR2 (germline): MRHNA, SNTAGT. The CDR3 totals 13 residues. In DNA, the CDR3 is TGTGCCAGCAGGGAAACAGCAAACGCTGAAGCTTTCTTT. Its protein product is CASRETANAEAFF.

The sample holds many counts of this clonotype. The chain recombines TRBV6-2 or TRBV6-3 with TRBJ1-1, with 7 bases aligning to TRBD1. Trimming cost V 8 bases and J 1 base; bases outside gene matches: 16. In germline, CDR1 is MNHEY, CDR2 SVGEGT. The CDR3 is made up of 17 amino acids. CDR3 in amino acids: CASLPPVATGKNTEAFF. CDR3 DNA sequence: TGTGCCAGCCTTCCCCCTGTTGCGACAGGGAAGAACACTGAAGCTTTCTTT.

The chain couples TRBV12-3 or TRBV12-4 to TRBJ2-7; D gene unclear. The CDR3 runs 13 residues. Trimming pared 2 bases from V and 3 bases from J, leaving 8 bases between. CDR3 in DNA: TGTGCCAGCAGTTTAATGGGGAACTACGAGCAGTACTTC. Amino acid sequence: CASSLMGNYEQYF.

This clonotype has at least ten counts. Here the CDR3 DNA reads TGTGCCATCAGTGGGACTAGCGGGAACCCAGATACGCAGTATTTT. Protein product: CAISGTSGNPDTQYF. The V gene is TRBV10-3, the J gene TRBJ2-3; 12 nucleotides agree with TRBD2. Per germline, CDR1 ENHRY and CDR2 SYGVKD. This CDR3 is built from 15 residues. V dropped 4 bases and J dropped 4; count of bases not matched to a gene: 3.

This clonotype was found many times. The chain links TRBV4-1 to TRBJ2-3; TRBD2 matches 9 bases. CDR1 and CDR2 from the germline V gene are MGHRA and YSYEKL. With V trimmed by 1 base and J by 2 bases, 7 bases remained unmatched. CDR3 size: 17 residues. CDR3 loop: CASSQAATSGYTDTQYF. CDR3 coding DNA: TGCGCCAGCAGCCAAGCGGCCACTAGCGGGTACACAGATACGCAGTATTTT.

With regard to this clonotype: The junction departs from the called germline gene at one end, perhaps through a read error. The chain uses TRBV4-1 and TRBJ2-5, with D possibly matching TRBD2 (5 bases). This CDR3 spans 16 amino acids. Germline V CDR1 and CDR2: MGHRA, YSYEKL. The CDR3 reads CASSQDPGRIREAQYF. The CDR3 nucleotides are TGCGCCAGCAGCCAAGATCCGGGGAGAATACGAGAGGCCCAGTACTTC.

This clonotype was counted at least ten times. V usage is TRBV7-8 and J usage is TRBJ2-7; D is undetermined. Germline V CDR1 and CDR2: SGHVS, FQNEAQ. This CDR3 has 14 residues. V lost 1 base, J lost 6 bases, and 13 bases lay in between. The chain's CDR3 is CASSLEVGRSEQYF. As DNA, the CDR3 is TGTGCCAGCAGCTTAGAGGTGGGTCGGTCCGAGCAGTACTTC.

This clonotype has at least ten counts. This chain connects TRBV28 to TRBJ2-1; D call uncertain. Between the trimmed V and J ends, which lost 8 bases and 0 bases, there was a span of 2 bases. This CDR3 has 11 amino acids. Germline loops: CDR1 MDHEN, CDR2 SYDVKM. The CDR3 spells CASLSYNEQFF. The CDR3 DNA follows: TGTGCCAGCCTCTCCTACAATGAGCAGTTCTTC.

This chain connects TRBV19 to TRBJ2-7; unclear D gene. Trimming pared 3 bases from V and 2 bases from J, leaving 11 bases between. Germline V gene data show CDR1 as LNHDA and CDR2 as SQIVND (reference sequence). The CDR3 consists of 14 residues. The CDR3 DNA is TGTGCCAGTAGTATTGTCGGAACGGCCTACGAGCAGTACTTC. Its translation is CASSIVGTAYEQYF.

This clonotype has ten or more counts. The chain uses TRBV18 and TRBJ1-1; D is uncertain. V was trimmed by 5 bases and J by 1 base, leaving 11 bases between them. This CDR3 spans 14 amino acids. Germline lookup yields CDR1 KGHSH and CDR2 LQKENI. The CDR3 DNA follows: TGTGCCAGCTCAGGCGTGGAGCCGAACACTGAAGCTTTCTTT. Protein sequence: CASSGVEPNTEAFF.

This clonotype was detected ten times or more. CDR3 amino acids: CASSNRPGDTQYF. CDR3 nucleotide sequence: TGTGCCAGTAGTAATAGGCCAGGGGATACGCAGTATTTT. V usage is TRBV19 and J usage is TRBJ2-3; weak D call: TRBD1 (5 bases). CDR3 length equals 13 residues. Germline CDR1 reads LNHDA; CDR2 reads SQIVND (reference sequence). V shed 4 bases and J shed 6 bases, with 11 bases lying between them.

Many counts were recorded for this clonotype. The chain joins TRBV10-3 to TRBJ2-3; TRBD1 matches at 9 bases. V was pared by 6 bases and J by 7 bases, with 11 bases of the junction left unmatched. This CDR3 is 15 amino acids long. CDR1 and CDR2 from the germline V gene are ENHRY and SYGVKD. DNA of the CDR3: TGTGCCATCAGGGGGGGAGGACAGGGGTCAAATACGCAGTATTTT. Amino acid sequence: CAIRGGGQGSNTQYF.

V usage is TRBV10-3 and J usage is TRBJ2-5, with 8 nucleotides matching TRBD1. V lost 8 bases to trimming and J lost 4 bases; unmatched junction nucleotides: 6. The CDR3 runs 13 residues. The germline V gene encodes CDR1 ENHRY and CDR2 SYGVKD. CDR3 sequence (DNA): TGTGCCATCGCCAGGGGGCTCGGAGAGACCCAGTACTTC. Residues: CAIARGLGETQYF.

This clonotype is a singleton in its sample. This chain links TRBV6-1 with TRBJ1-2; no clear D. The germline gives CDR1 MNHNS, CDR2 SASEGT. V was cut by 8 bases and J by 8 bases, with 15 bases left in between. CDR3 length: 12 residues. The CDR3 reads CASRSNIWGYTF. Here the CDR3 DNA reads TGTGCCAGCCGGTCCAACATATGGGGCTACACCTTC.

The chain recombines TRBV19 with TRBJ2-1; TRBD2 matches at 12 bases. Per germline, CDR1 LNHDA and CDR2 SQIVND (reference sequence). The CDR3 is 16 amino acids. Losses at the gene ends were 3 bases for V and 8 bases for J; bases not matched to a gene: 8. In nucleotides, the CDR3 is TGTGCCAGTAGTATGACTAGCGGGAGCCCCCTTTATGAGCAGTTCTTC. Translation gives CASSMTSGSPLYEQFF.

Concerning this clonotype itself: A much larger clone lies a single base off, so this may be a read error. The chain employs TRBV29-1 and TRBJ2-1; tentatively, D is TRBD1 (5 bases). Germline V gene lookup returns CDR1 SQVTM and CDR2 ANQGSEA. Trimming took off 8 bases at V and 3 bases at J, with 14 bases between the two ends. There are 13 residues in the CDR3. CDR3 in amino acids: CSQTTVGYNEQFF. CDR3 DNA sequence: TGCAGCCAGACGACAGTGGGCTACAATGAGCAGTTCTTC.

On this clonotype itself: One junction end disagrees with the germline gene, perhaps due to a read error. The CDR3 region has the DNA TGTGCTAGCAGCTTACACTTAACAGGGGGCTATGACACCGGGGAGCTGTTTTTT. Protein product: CASSLHLTGGYDTGELFF. The J gene is TRBJ2-2, the V gene TRBV7-6; TRBD1 agrees at 9 bases. Germline V CDR1 and CDR2: SGHVS, FNYEAQ. The CDR3 has 18 residues.

This clonotype was seen ten or more times. This chain links TRBV7-2 with TRBJ1-2; no clear D gene. The germline V gene has CDR1 SGHTA and CDR2 FQGNSA. V lost 1 base and J lost 4, with 13 bases in between. There are 15 residues in the CDR3. The CDR3 sequence: CASSLGSDFGYGYTF. CDR3 nucleotides: TGTGCCAGCAGCTTAGGGTCGGATTTCGGCTATGGCTACACCTTC.

This clonotype occurred many times. The chain joins TRBV20-1 to TRBJ2-1; D call uncertain. Germline values: CDR1 DFQATT, CDR2 SNEGSKA (reference sequence). Trimming stripped 2 bases from V and 9 bases from J, with 17 bases between. CDR3 length: 14 residues. CDR3 DNA sequence: TGCAGTGCTAGAAGGTCTAGTTTAGACGGTGAGCAGTTCTTC. This codes for CSARRSSLDGEQFF.

This clonotype was seen many times. The gene calls are TRBV27 and TRBJ1-1, with D hard to call. Germline V gene sequence: CDR1 MNHEY, CDR2 SMNVEV (reference sequence). This CDR3 is built from 15 residues. Trimming stripped 1 base from V and 1 base from J, with 10 bases between. This CDR3 reads CASSLFSNQNTEAFF. DNA of the CDR3: TGTGCCAGCAGTTTATTCTCGAATCAGAACACTGAAGCTTTCTTT.

To note about this clonotype: A much larger clone lies a single base off, so this may be a read error. The rearrangement links TRBV7-3 to TRBJ1-4; no firm D call. Germline V CDR1 and CDR2: SGHTA, FQGTGA. The CDR3 is 12 amino acids. CDR3 residues: CASSQLNERLFF. Here the CDR3 DNA reads TGCGCCAGCAGCCAACTTAATGAAAGACTGTTTTTT.

This clonotype was found many times. The chain uses TRBV6-2 or TRBV6-3 and TRBJ2-1; 14 nucleotides line up with TRBD2. CDR3 length equals 17 residues. V lost 0 bases to trimming and J lost 6 bases; unmatched junction nucleotides: 4. Germline CDR1 reads MNHEY; CDR2 reads SVGEGT. The chain's CDR3 is CASSYSTSGRVGNEQFF. In nucleotides, the CDR3 is TGTGCCAGCAGTTACTCGACTAGCGGGAGGGTCGGCAATGAGCAGTTCTTC.

With respect to this clonotype: One end of the junction varies from germline; a read error may be responsible. The chain has TRBV19 and TRBJ2-1; D might be TRBD2 (6 bases). Germline CDR1 is LNHDA and CDR2 is SQIVND (reference sequence). This CDR3 has 16 amino acids. This chain's CDR3 is CASSQTPGTYYNEQSF. As DNA, the CDR3 is TGTGCCAGTAGTCAAACCCCCGGGACTTACTACAATGAGCAGTCCTTC.

This clonotype was detected many times. V usage is TRBV6-5 and J usage is TRBJ2-1; D not certain. V gave up 2 bases and J gave up 6 bases, with 11 bases separating them. The germline gives CDR1 MNHEY, CDR2 SVGAGI. The CDR3 is made up of 14 amino acids. This CDR3 is CASSYGGSANEQFF. The CDR3 DNA reads TGTGCCAGCAGTTACGGTGGCAGCGCCAATGAGCAGTTCTTC.

As for this clonotype: This clone may be a read error of a much larger clone one base away. The rearrangement uses TRBV6-1 and TRBJ2-5; possible D gene TRBD1, 6 bases. Trimming stripped 1 base from V and 2 bases from J, with 8 bases between. The CDR3 consists of 14 residues. Germline V gene lookup returns CDR1 MNHNS and CDR2 SASEGT. The CDR3 bases are TGTGCCAGCAGTGAAGGACAGGTTCAAGAGACCCAGTACTTC. Amino acid sequence: CASSEGQVQETQYF.

The V and J genes are TRBV28 and TRBJ2-7; D tentatively reads TRBD1 or TRBD2 (5 bases each). The CDR3 consists of 14 residues. Trimming removed 7 bases from V and 4 bases from J, with 17 bases in between. Germline V lookup: CDR1 MDHEN, CDR2 SYDVKM. CDR3: CASTSGPPSYEQYF. The CDR3 DNA sequence: TGTGCCAGCACCTCGGGGCCACCCTCGTACGAGCAGTACTTC.

This clonotype was observed once. A much bigger clone sits one base away, suggesting this may be a read error. J is TRBJ2-1 and V is TRBV19; TRBD1 aligns across 8 bases. The V gene's germline CDR1 is LNHDA and CDR2 SQIVND (reference sequence). CDR3 length equals 16 residues. J lost 11 bases, V lost 6 bases, and 18 bases had no gene match. The CDR3 DNA follows: TGTGCCAGTAGCCAAACAGGGGGAACAACAATTAGTAAGCAGTTCTTC. Translation gives CASSQTGGTTISKQFF.

In its sample, this clonotype was seen many times. The chain combines TRBV28 with TRBJ2-1; the D gene is possibly TRBD1 (5 bases). The CDR3 covers 13 residues. The V end lost 9 bases, the J end lost 5 bases, and 14 bases lay between the germline ends. CDR1 MDHEN and CDR2 SYDVKM come from the germline V gene. The CDR3 DNA reads TGTGCCAGTTGCAGGGTGATCCACAATGAGCAGTTCTTC. This sequence encodes CASCRVIHNEQFF.

This clonotype came up once. No DNA is shown, since the ends of the CDR3 on it are uncertain; the CDR3 is the one TCRdb lists. The CDR3 sequence is CASSFYICSARTGDTEAFF. The chain joins TRBV7-2 to TRBJ1-1; TRBD1, the table's D call, lacks a check against the DNA. The CDR3 totals 19 residues, both ends included. Looked up from germline, CDR1 is SGHTA and CDR2 is FQGNSA.

This clonotype was detected ten times or more. The gene calls are TRBV6-1 and TRBJ1-5; TRBD1 matches at 7 bases. CDR3 size: 14 residues. Per the germline V gene, CDR1 is MNHNS and CDR2 is SASEGT. V shed 8 bases and J 4 bases; nucleotides not matched to a gene: 8. The CDR3: CASLDREGNQPQHF. The CDR3, as DNA: TGTGCCAGCCTAGACAGGGAAGGGAATCAGCCCCAGCATTTT.